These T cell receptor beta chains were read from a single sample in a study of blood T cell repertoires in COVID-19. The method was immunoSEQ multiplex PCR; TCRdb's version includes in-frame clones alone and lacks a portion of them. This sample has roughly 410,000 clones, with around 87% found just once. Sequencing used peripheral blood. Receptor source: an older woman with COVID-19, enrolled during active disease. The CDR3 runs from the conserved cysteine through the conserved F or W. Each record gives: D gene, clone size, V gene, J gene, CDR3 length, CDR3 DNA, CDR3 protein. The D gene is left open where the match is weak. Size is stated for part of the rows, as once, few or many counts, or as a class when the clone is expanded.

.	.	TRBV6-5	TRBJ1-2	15	TGTGCCAGCAGGGGGGAACAGGGCTCCAGCTATGGCTACACCTTC	CASRGEQGSSYGYTF
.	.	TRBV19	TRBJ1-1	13	TGTGCCAGTACCAATAGCCTGAACACTGAAGCTTTCTTT	CASTNSLNTEAFF
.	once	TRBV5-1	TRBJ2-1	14	TGCGCCAGCAGCTTGGCCCTCAGATACAATGAGCAGTTCTTC	CASSLALRYNEQFF
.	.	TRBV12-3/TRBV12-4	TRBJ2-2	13	TGTGCCAGCAGTCCTACTTCCGCAGGGGAGCTGTTTTTT	CASSPTSAGELFF
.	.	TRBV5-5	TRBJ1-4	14	TGTGCCAGCAGCCGGACAGCCCTTAATGAAAAACTGTTTTTT	CASSRTALNEKLFF
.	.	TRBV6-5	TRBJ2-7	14	TGTGCCAGCAAGGCAGGGTGGAGCTCCTACGAGCAGTACTTC	CASKAGWSSYEQYF
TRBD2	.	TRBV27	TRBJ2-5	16	TGTGCCAGCAGTCCGCGACTAGCGGGGATTATTGAGACCCAGTACTTC	CASSPRLAGIIETQYF
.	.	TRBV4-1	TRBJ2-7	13	TGCGCCAGCAGCCAAACAGGATCCTACGAGCAGTACTTC	CASSQTGSYEQYF
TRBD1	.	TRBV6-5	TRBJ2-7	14	TGTGCCAGCACTTCTCGGACAGGGGCCTACGAGCAGTACTTC	CASTSRTGAYEQYF
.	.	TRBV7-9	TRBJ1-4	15	TGTGCCAGCAGCTTAGGGCAGTCAACTAATGAAAAACTGTTTTTT	CASSLGQSTNEKLFF
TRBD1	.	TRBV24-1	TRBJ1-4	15	TGTGCCACCAGTGACCCACAGGGGGGTGTTGAAAAACTGTTTTTT	CATSDPQGGVEKLFF
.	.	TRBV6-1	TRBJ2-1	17	TGTGCCAGCAGTGCCGGGACACTTTCTGGGGTTGACAATGAGCAGTTCTTC	CASSAGTLSGVDNEQFF
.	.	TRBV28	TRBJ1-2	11	TGTGCCAGCAGCGACACCTATGGCTACACCTTC	CASSDTYGYTF
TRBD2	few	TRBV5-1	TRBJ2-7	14	TGCGCCAGCCAAACAGGCGGGGGGGCCTACGAGCAGTACTTC	CASQTGGGAYEQYF
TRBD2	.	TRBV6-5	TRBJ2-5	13	TGTGCCAGCAGACTAGCGGGGGGGGAGACCCAGTACTTC	CASRLAGGETQYF
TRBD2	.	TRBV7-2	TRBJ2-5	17	TGTGCCAGCAGCGGGGGACTAGCGGCCCCATGGGGGGAGACCCAGTACTTC	CASSGGLAAPWGETQYF
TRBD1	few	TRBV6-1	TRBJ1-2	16	TGTGCCAGCAGTGAAGGTTACAGGGGGATGAACTATGGCTACACCTTC	CASSEGYRGMNYGYTF
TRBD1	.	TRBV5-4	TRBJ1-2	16	TGTGCCAGCATTAATGACCCGGGACAGGGGGCTCATGGCTACACCTTC	CASINDPGQGAHGYTF
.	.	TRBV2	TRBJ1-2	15	TGTGCCAGCAGGGGGGACTTGGGGCGCACCTTGGGCTACACCTTC	CASRGDLGRTLGYTF
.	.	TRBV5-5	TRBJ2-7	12	TGTGCCAGCAGCCAGGGGTCCTACGAGCAGTACTTC	CASSQGSYEQYF
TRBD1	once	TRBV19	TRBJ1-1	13	TGTGCCAGTAGCGACAGGGCGGGCACTGAAGCTTTCTTT	CASSDRAGTEAFF
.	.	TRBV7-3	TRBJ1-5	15	TGTGCCAGCAGCTTAATCCAGGTTATCGTTCAGCCCCAGCATTTT	CASSLIQVIVQPQHF
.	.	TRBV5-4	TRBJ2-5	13	TGTGCCAGCAGCTCTCTCTCACTGGAGACCCAGTACTTC	CASSSLSLETQYF
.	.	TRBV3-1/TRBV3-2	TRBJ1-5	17	TGTGCCAGCAGCCAAGATGCGGGGCTGAATAGCAATCAGCCCCAGCATTTT	CASSQDAGLNSNQPQHF
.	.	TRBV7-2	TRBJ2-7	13	TGTGCCAGCAGCCTTAGCGGATCCTACGAGCAGTACTTC	CASSLSGSYEQYF
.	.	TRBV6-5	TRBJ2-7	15	TGTGCCAGCAGCCCAACTGACTCTACCTGGGTCGAGCAGTACTTC	CASSPTDSTWVEQYF
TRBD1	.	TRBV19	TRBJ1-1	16	TGTGCCAGTAGTGGGTTGGGACAGGGATGGTATACTGAAGCTTTCTTT	CASSGLGQGWYTEAFF
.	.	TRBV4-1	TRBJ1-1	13	TGCGCCAGCAGCCAAGATCTGCAGGGGAAAGCTTTCTTT	CASSQDLQGKAFF
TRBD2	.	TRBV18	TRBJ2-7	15	TGTGCCAGCTCACCGGGGACGGGGGGAACCTACGAGCAGTACTTC	CASSPGTGGTYEQYF
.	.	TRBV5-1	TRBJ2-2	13	TGCGCCAGCAGCCGGCGGCGGTCAGGGGAGCTGTTTTTT	CASSRRRSGELFF
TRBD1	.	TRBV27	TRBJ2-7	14	TGTGCCAGCAGCACAGCACAGGGGGCGAGGGAGCAGTACTTC	CASSTAQGAREQYF
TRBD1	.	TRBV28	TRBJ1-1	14	TGTGCCAGCATCCTAGGACAGGTGAACACTGAAGCTTTCTTT	CASILGQVNTEAFF
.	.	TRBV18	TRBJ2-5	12	TGTGCCAGCTCACCATATTCAGAGACCCAGTACTTC	CASSPYSETQYF
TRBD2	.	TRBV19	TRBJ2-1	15	TGTGCCAGTAGGATAGCGGGAAACTCCTACAATGAGCAGTTCTTC	CASRIAGNSYNEQFF
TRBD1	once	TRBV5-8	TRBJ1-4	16	TGTGCCAGCAGCTTGCGCTCCGGACAGGGCCGGGAGAAACTGTTTTTT	CASSLRSGQGREKLFF
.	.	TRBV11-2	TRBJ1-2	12	TGTGCCAGCAGCTTGACAGTGCGCGGCTACACCTTC	CASSLTVRGYTF
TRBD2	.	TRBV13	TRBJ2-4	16	TGTGCCAGCAGCTTAGGGGCGGGGGTAGCCAAAAACATTCAGTACTTC	CASSLGAGVAKNIQYF
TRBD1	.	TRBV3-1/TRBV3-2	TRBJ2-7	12	TGTGCCAGCAGCCGCGGGACAGGAGAGCAGTACTTC	CASSRGTGEQYF
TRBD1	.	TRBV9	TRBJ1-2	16	TGTGCCAGCAGCGTAGAGGGACAGGGGACTAACTATGGCTACACCTTC	CASSVEGQGTNYGYTF
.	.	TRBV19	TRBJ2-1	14	TGTGCCAGTAGTATAGGCGGGGTGGACAATGAGCAGTTCTTC	CASSIGGVDNEQFF
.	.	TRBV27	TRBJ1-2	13	TGTGCCAGCAGTTTACAGGGATCGAGTGGCTACACCTTC	CASSLQGSSGYTF
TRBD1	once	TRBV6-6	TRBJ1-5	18	TGTGCCAGCAGTCGGACAGGGCCCCCATATATCGGCAATCAGCCCCAGCATTTT	CASSRTGPPYIGNQPQHF
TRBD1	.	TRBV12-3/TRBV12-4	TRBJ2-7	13	TGTGCCAGCAGGACAGGGGGCACGGGCGAGCAGTACTTC	CASRTGGTGEQYF
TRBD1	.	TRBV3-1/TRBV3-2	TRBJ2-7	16	TGTGCCAGCAGCCAAGAACACAGGGGGTTATTGTACGAGCAGTACTTC	CASSQEHRGLLYEQYF
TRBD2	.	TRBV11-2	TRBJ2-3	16	TGTGCCAGCAGCTCATTAGCGGGGGCTAGCACAGATACGCAGTATTTT	CASSSLAGASTDTQYF
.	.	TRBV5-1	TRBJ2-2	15	TGCGCCAGCAGCACTGACTCCCCAAACACCGGGGAGCTGTTTTTT	CASSTDSPNTGELFF
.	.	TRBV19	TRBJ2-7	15	TGTGCCAGTAGTATCAACAGGAAGAGCTCCTACGAGCAGTACTTC	CASSINRKSSYEQYF
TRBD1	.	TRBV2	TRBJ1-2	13	TGTGCCCCCGAGGGACAGGTCGGAAATGGCTACACCTTC	CAPEGQVGNGYTF
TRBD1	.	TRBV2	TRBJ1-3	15	TGTGCCAGCAGTTTACAGGGGGCGTTGGGAAACACCATATATTTT	CASSLQGALGNTIYF
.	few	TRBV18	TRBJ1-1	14	TGTGCCAGCTCACGTCTGGGACAGAACACTGAAGCTTTCTTT	CASSRLGQNTEAFF
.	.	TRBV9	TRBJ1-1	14	TGTGCCAGCAGCGTATGGGGACAGAACACTGAAGCTTTCTTT	CASSVWGQNTEAFF
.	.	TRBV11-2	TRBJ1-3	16	TGTGCCAGCAGCTTAGTTGGGGAGAACTCTGGAAACACCATATATTTT	CASSLVGENSGNTIYF
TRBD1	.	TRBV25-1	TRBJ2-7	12	TGTGCCAGCAAAAAAGGGGGCGGCGAGCAGTACTTC	CASKKGGGEQYF